What follows are 17 T cell receptor beta chains derived from one specimen sequenced in a study of T cell responses to AZD1222 COVID-19 vaccine. Libraries were prepared by immunoSEQ multiplex PCR; TCRdb keeps only in-frame clonotypes and omits some of them. The data contain around 120,000 clones, around 88% of them seen just once; the ten biggest clones take up about 10%. Sequences were derived from peripheral blood, sampled on day 0 of AZD1222 vaccination. The receptors were gathered from an adult in good health.

This rearrangement joins TRBV7-2 to TRBJ1-1, with 10 bases fitting TRBD1. V shed 8 bases and J 1 base; nucleotides not matched to a gene: 4. CDR1 is SGHTA and CDR2 is FQGNSA in the germline V gene. The CDR3 sequence is 14 residues long. CDR3 sequence reads: CASRWDRGNTEAFF. In DNA, the CDR3 is TGTGCCAGCCGCTGGGACAGGGGGAACACTGAAGCTTTCTTT.

The rearrangement uses TRBV6-2 or TRBV6-3 and TRBJ1-1; D may be TRBD1 (5 bases). With 5 bases removed from V and 5 bases from J, the gap between germline ends came to 12 bases. The CDR3 is 13 amino acids. CDR1 MNHEY and CDR2 SVGEGT come from the germline V gene. The CDR3 nucleotides read TGTGCCAGCAGTCACCCCGGGGCGACTGAAGCTTTCTTT. Its protein is CASSHPGATEAFF.

The chain uses TRBV6-5 and TRBJ1-1, with D tentatively TRBD1 (5 bases). Trimming left V 4 bases short and J 6 bases short, with 18 bases between. This CDR3 spans 15 amino acids. Germline CDR1 MNHEY, CDR2 SVGAGI. The CDR3 DNA reads as TGTGCCAGCAGTTTAACGGGGCGGAGGATGTCTGAAGCTTTCTTT. Its protein is CASSLTGRRMSEAFF.

The chain employs TRBV6-2 or TRBV6-3 and TRBJ2-5; D is unclear. The germline V gene has CDR1 MNHEY and CDR2 SVGEGT. V lost 6 bases and J lost 3, with 14 bases in between. This CDR3 is built from 14 residues. This CDR3 is CASSRTGREETQYF. For the CDR3, the DNA is TGTGCCAGCAGCCGAACCGGTAGGGAAGAGACCCAGTACTTC.

J is TRBJ1-2 and V is TRBV16; the match to TRBD1 covers 11 bases. The germline V gene has CDR1 KGHSY and CDR2 FQNENV. V was clipped by 4 bases and J by 6 bases; unmatched bases: 1. CDR3 length equals 13 residues. The CDR3: CASSPGQGDGYTF. Here the CDR3 DNA reads TGTGCCAGCAGCCCGGGACAGGGGGATGGCTACACCTTC.

The chain carries TRBV5-1 and TRBJ1-2, with unresolved D. This CDR3 contains 14 residues. The germline V gene has CDR1 SGHRS and CDR2 YFSETQ. Trimming took 0 bases from V and 7 from J, leaving 13 bases between them. The CDR3 bases are TGCGCCAGCAGCTTGGCCGGGCTAGGGAGTGGCTACACCTTC. Translating it yields CASSLAGLGSGYTF. Combining the CDR3 with reference TRBV5-1 and TRBJ1-2 gives the whole variable domain KAGVTQTPRYLIKTRGQQVTLSCSPISGHRSVSWYQQTPGQGLQFLFEYFSETQRNKGNFPGRFSGRQFSNSRSEMNVSTLELGDSALYLCASSLAGLGSGYTFGSGTRLTVV.

The DNA for the CDR3 is TGTGCCAGCAGCTTGGGCTCAGGGGCCCCTGGAAACACCATATATTTT. It encodes CASSLGSGAPGNTIYF. The rearrangement links TRBV5-4 to TRBJ1-3, with D perhaps TRBD1 (6 bases). Trimming shortened V by 0 bases and J by 2 bases, and 12 bases separated the two germline ends. Germline V gene data show CDR1 as SGHNT and CDR2 as YYREEE (reference sequence). CDR3 length equals 16 residues.

V usage is TRBV24-1 and J usage is TRBJ2-1; 8 positions agree with TRBD2. Germline V lookup: CDR1 KGHDR, CDR2 SFDVKD. With V trimmed by 3 bases and J by 7 bases, 10 bases remained unmatched. The CDR3 runs 16 residues. This chain's CDR3 is CATSDDTSGPGNEQFF. CDR3 nucleotides: TGTGCCACCAGTGATGACACTAGCGGCCCAGGAAATGAGCAGTTCTTC.

The table lists this clone with a count of one. The genes are TRBV7-3 and TRBJ2-3; 11 nucleotides agree with TRBD1. CDR1 is SGHTA and CDR2 is FQGTGA in the germline V gene. V trimming: 5 bases; J trimming: 2 bases; junction bases outside the gene matches: 3. The CDR3 has 15 residues. In DNA, the CDR3 is TGTGCCAGCAGCCCAGGACAGGGGGCCACAGATACGCAGTATTTT. This codes for CASSPGQGATDTQYF.

The sample holds a few counts of this clone. The CDR3 spells CASSGRQGASTEAFF. The CDR3, as DNA: TGTGCCAGCAGTGGTCGACAGGGGGCGAGCACTGAAGCTTTCTTT. V and J are TRBV25-1 and TRBJ1-1; 10 nucleotides line up with TRBD1. J gave up 4 bases and V 4 bases, and 6 bases lay outside the gene matches. The CDR3 runs 15 residues. Germline V CDR1 and CDR2: MGHDK, SYGVNS. Full variable domain (missing parts from reference TRBV25-1 and TRBJ1-1): EADIYQTPRYLVIGTGKKITLECSQTMGHDKMYWYQQDPGMELHLIHYSYGVNSTEKGDLSSESTVSRIRTEHFPLTLESARPSHTSQYLCASSGRQGASTEAFFGQGTRLTVV.

CDR3 coding DNA: TGTGCCAGCAGTTACTCGATAGGGTTGGCGGCGGATACGCAGTATTTT. This codes for CASSYSIGLAADTQYF. The chain couples TRBV6-2 or TRBV6-3 to TRBJ2-3; the D is unclear. Germline V gives CDR1 MNHEY, CDR2 SVGEGT. The length of the CDR3 is 16 residues. V lost 0 bases, J lost 6 bases, and 16 bases lay in between.

The chain links TRBV3-1 (or the pseudogene TRBV3-2) to TRBJ1-4; TRBD1 might be the D (6 bases). The germline V and J ends were trimmed by 2 bases and 7 bases, with 14 bases remaining between them. Germline values: CDR1 LGHDT, CDR2 YNNKEL (reference sequence). There are 15 residues in the CDR3. This CDR3 reads CASSQKGGFSEKLFF. The DNA for the CDR3 is TGTGCCAGCAGCCAAAAGGGGGGATTCAGTGAAAAACTGTTTTTT.

This clone showed up just once. This chain links TRBV28 with TRBJ1-1, with D tentatively TRBD1 (6 bases). V was trimmed by 3 bases and J by 0 bases, leaving 8 bases between them. CDR1 is MDHEN, CDR2 SYDVKM, per germline. The CDR3 is 14 residues long. Here the CDR3 DNA reads TGTGCCAGCAGTTTGGGGGGGCTGAACACTGAAGCTTTCTTT. Translated: CASSLGGLNTEAFF.

The chain's CDR3 is CASSQGQGHTEAFF. The CDR3 DNA follows: TGTGCCAGCAGCCAGGGACAGGGACACACTGAAGCTTTCTTT. The chain joins TRBV7-2 to TRBJ1-1; 9 bases are shared with TRBD1. The CDR3 loop spans 14 amino acids. V lost 5 bases, J lost 3 bases, and 4 bases stayed unmatched. The germline CDR1 and CDR2 sequences are SGHTA and FQGNSA. Complete variable domain (other parts from reference TRBV7-2 and TRBJ1-1): GAGVSQSPSNKVTEKGKDVELRCDPISGHTALYWYRQSLGQGLEFLIYFQGNSAPDKSGLPSDRFSAERTGGSVSTLTIQRTQQEDSAVYLCASSQGQGHTEAFFGQGTRLTVV.

The J gene is TRBJ2-1, the V gene TRBV6-5, with TRBD2 identical over 7 bases. This CDR3 is built from 15 residues. The J segment lost 2 bases and the V segment lost 8 bases, leaving 9 bases of the junction unmatched. Looked up from germline, CDR1 is MNHEY and CDR2 is SVGAGI. CDR3 DNA: TGTGCCAGCGGACGGTCCGGGGGGACCTACAATGAGCAGTTCTTC. This gives the protein CASGRSGGTYNEQFF.

The chain employs TRBV6-2 or TRBV6-3 and TRBJ1-2; a possible D gene is TRBD1 (5 bases). Trimming stripped 6 bases from V and 5 bases from J, with 13 bases between. CDR3 length equals 13 residues. Per the germline V gene, CDR1 is MNHEY and CDR2 is SVGEGT. In DNA form, the CDR3 reads TGTGCCAGCAGCTCCGGGACGGTATATGGCTACACCTTC. Translation: CASSSGTVYGYTF.

This clone was seen only a few times. The chain is built from TRBV5-1 and TRBJ2-3, with D perhaps TRBD2 (6 bases). Trimming pared 7 bases from V and 3 bases from J, leaving 15 bases between. The CDR3 has 14 residues. Germline loops: CDR1 SGHRS, CDR2 YFSETQ. CDR3 in DNA: TGCGCCAGCGCATGGGCAGGGAGGACAGATACGCAGTATTTT. Residues: CASAWAGRTDTQYF.